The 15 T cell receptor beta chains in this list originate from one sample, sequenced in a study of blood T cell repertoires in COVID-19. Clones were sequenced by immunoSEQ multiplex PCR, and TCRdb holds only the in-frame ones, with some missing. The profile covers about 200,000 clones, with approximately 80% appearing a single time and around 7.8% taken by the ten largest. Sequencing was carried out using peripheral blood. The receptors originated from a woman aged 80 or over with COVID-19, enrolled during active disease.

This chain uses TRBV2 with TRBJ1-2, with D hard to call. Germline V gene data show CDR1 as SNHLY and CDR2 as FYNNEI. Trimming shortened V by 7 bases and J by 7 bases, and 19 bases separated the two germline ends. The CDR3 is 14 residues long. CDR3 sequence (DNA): TGTGCCAGCATTGGAGGTACCCGGTTGACTGGCTACACCTTC. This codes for CASIGGTRLTGYTF.

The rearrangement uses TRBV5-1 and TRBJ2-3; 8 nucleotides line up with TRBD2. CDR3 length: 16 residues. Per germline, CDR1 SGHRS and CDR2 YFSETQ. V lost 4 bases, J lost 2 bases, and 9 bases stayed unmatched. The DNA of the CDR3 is TGCGCCAGCAGCCGTGGACTAGCCGACATCACAGATACGCAGTATTTT. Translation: CASSRGLADITDTQYF.

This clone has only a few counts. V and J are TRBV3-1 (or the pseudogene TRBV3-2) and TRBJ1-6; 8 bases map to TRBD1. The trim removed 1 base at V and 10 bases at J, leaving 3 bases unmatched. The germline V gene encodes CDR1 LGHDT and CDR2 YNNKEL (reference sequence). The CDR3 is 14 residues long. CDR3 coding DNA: TGTGCCAGCAGCCAAGGGGACAGGATGTCACCCCTCCACTTT. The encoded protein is CASSQGDRMSPLHF.

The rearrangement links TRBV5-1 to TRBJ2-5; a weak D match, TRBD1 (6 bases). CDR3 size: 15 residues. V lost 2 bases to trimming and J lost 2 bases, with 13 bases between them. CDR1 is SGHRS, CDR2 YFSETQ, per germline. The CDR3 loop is CASSFGRGRQETQYF. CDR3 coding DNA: TGCGCCAGCAGCTTTGGCAGGGGAAGACAAGAGACCCAGTACTTC. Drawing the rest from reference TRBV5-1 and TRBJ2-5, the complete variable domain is KAGVTQTPRYLIKTRGQQVTLSCSPISGHRSVSWYQQTPGQGLQFLFEYFSETQRNKGNFPGRFSGRQFSNSRSEMNVSTLELGDSALYLCASSFGRGRQETQYFGPGTRLLVL.

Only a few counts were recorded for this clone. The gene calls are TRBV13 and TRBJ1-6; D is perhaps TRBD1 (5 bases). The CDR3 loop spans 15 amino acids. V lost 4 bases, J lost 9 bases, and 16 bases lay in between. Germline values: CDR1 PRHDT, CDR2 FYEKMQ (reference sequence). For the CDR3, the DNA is TGTGCCAGCAGCTCGGGGATCGACGGGGGTTCACCCCTCCACTTT. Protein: CASSSGIDGGSPLHF.

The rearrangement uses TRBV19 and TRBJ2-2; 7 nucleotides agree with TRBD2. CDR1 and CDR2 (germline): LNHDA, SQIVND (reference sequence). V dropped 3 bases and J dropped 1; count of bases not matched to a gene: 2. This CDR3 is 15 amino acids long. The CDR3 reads CASSISSGNTGELFF. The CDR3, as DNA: TGTGCCAGTAGTATTTCTAGCGGGAACACCGGGGAGCTGTTTTTT.

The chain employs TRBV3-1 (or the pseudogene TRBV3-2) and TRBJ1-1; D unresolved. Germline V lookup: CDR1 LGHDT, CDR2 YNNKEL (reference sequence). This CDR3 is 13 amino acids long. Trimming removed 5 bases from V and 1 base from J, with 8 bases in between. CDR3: CASSTGANTEAFF. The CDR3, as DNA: TGTGCCAGCAGCACCGGAGCGAACACTGAAGCTTTCTTT.

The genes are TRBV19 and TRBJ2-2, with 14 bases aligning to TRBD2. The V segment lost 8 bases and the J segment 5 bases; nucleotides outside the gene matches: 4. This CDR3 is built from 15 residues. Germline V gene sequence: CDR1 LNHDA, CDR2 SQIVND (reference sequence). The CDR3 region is CASGGLAGATGELFF. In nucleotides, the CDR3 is TGTGCCAGTGGGGGACTAGCGGGAGCTACCGGGGAGCTGTTTTTT.

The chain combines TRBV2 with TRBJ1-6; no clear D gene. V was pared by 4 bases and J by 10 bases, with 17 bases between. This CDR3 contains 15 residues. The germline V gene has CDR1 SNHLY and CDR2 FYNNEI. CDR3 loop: CASSVGEGFDSPLHF. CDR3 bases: TGTGCCAGCAGTGTCGGGGAGGGATTCGACTCACCCCTCCACTTT.

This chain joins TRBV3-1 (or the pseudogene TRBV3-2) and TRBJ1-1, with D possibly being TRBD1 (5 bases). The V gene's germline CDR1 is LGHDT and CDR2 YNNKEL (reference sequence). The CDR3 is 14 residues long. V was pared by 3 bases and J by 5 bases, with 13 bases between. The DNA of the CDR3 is TGTGCCAGCAGCCAGCCTGGGCCAGGGACTGAAGCTTTCTTT. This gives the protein CASSQPGPGTEAFF.

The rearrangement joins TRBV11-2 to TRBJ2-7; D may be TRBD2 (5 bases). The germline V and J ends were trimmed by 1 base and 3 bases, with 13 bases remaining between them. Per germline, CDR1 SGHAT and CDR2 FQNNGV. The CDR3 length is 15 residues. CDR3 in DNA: TGTGCCAGCAGCTTAGCCCCGACTACTGACTACGAGCAGTACTTC. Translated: CASSLAPTTDYEQYF.

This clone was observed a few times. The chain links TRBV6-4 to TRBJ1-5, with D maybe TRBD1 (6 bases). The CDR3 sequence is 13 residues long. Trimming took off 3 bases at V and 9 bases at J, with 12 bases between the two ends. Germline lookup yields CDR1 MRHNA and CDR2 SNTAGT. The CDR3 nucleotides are TGTGCCAGCAGTGAGACGGGAGGGGGGCCCCAGCATTTT. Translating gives CASSETGGGPQHF.

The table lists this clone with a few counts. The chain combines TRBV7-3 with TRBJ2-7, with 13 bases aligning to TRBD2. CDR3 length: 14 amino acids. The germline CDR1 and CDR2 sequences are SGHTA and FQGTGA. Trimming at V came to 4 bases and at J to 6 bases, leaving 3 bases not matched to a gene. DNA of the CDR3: TGTGCCAGCAGCTCTGGACTAGCGGGAGCCGAGCAGTACTTC. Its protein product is CASSSGLAGAEQYF.

The CDR3 DNA follows: TGCAGCGGGACAAAGGACAGCACAGATACGCAGTATTTT. Translation: CSGTKDSTDTQYF. The chain carries TRBV29-1 and TRBJ2-3, with TRBD1 as a possible D gene (5 bases). V gave up 7 bases and J gave up 0 bases, with 11 bases separating them. CDR3 length equals 13 residues. Germline CDR1 is SQVTM and CDR2 is ANQGSEA.

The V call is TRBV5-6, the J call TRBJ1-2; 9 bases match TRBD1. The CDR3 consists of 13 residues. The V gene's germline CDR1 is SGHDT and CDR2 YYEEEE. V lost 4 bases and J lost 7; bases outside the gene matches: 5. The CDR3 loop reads CASSQTGGFGYTF. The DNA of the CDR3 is TGTGCCAGCAGCCAGACAGGGGGTTTTGGCTACACCTTC.